This T cell receptor (beta chain) emerged from a study of T cell changes during pregnancy in multiple sclerosis. Generated by immunoSEQ multiplex PCR, the TCRdb table keeps only in-frame clones and is missing some. The table records 74,000 or so clones, around nine tenths of them present only once. The trim removed 0 bases at V and 7 bases at J, leaving 9 bases unmatched. The germline gives CDR1 MNHNY, CDR2 SVGAGI (reference sequence). The CDR3 totals 16 residues. This sequence originates from a female donor with multiple sclerosis, enrolled in a pregnancy study. This sequence joins TRBV6-6 and TRBJ1-1; 9 bases align to TRBD1. Sequences were derived from CD4+ T cells from peripheral blood mononuclear cells, sampled before pregnancy. This CDR3 is CASSYSYRDRASEAFF. The CDR3 DNA reads TGTGCCAGCAGTTACTCTTACCGGGACAGGGCGAGTGAAGCTTTCTTT.